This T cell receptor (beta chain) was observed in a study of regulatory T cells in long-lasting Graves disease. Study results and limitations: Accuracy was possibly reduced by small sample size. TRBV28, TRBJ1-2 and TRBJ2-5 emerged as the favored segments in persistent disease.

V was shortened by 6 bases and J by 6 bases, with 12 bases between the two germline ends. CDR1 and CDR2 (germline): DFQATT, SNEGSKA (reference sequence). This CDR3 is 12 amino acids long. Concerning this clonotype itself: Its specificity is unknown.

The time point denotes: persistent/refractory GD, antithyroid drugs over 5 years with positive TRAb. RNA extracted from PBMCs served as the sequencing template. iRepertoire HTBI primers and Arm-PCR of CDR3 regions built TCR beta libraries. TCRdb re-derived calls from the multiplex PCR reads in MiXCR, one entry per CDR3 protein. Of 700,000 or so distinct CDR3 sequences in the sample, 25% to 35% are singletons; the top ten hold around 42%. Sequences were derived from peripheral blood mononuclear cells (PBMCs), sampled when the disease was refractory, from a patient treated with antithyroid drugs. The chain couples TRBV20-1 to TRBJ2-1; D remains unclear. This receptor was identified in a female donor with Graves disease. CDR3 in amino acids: CSAGSQLNEQFF. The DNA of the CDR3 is TGCAGTGCAGGGTCCCAGCTCAATGAGCAGTTCTTC.